This T cell receptor (beta chain) stems from a study of T cells in Graves' hyperthyroidism and ophthalmopathy. On the study more broadly: Peripheral blood samples were taken at initial diagnosis, prior to any treatment.

Diagnosis rested on symptoms, serum thyroxine and TRAb, thyroid ultrasound, and orbital computed tomography. It was RNA transcripts that yielded the amplified TCR beta CDR3 regions. A first-round RT-PCR of the TCR CDR3 used the HTBI primer set. TCRdb processed the multiplex PCR reads anew with MiXCR; each CDR3 protein has one entry. The table has hundreds of thousands of distinct CDR3 sequences, 30% to 40% seen once. General study results and limits: By a 13 V-J model, ophthalmopathy was set apart from stable hyperthyroidism. Most thyroid clonotypes that were expanded above 0.001 also turned up in blood.

Germline assignment: CDR1 ENHRY and CDR2 SYGVKD. The ends were cut back, 0 bases at V and 0 bases at J, with 11 bases in the middle. This CDR3 spans 16 amino acids. There are many counts of this clonotype. Its target is unknown. This chain uses TRBV10-3 with TRBJ1-1; D is unclear. Material: blood. The receptor was isolated from a woman between 40 and 50 years old with Graves' hyperthyroidism. The chain's CDR3 is CAISESGWYMNTEAFF. The CDR3 DNA is TGTGCCATCAGTGAGTCGGGGTGGTACATGAACACTGAAGCTTTCTTT.